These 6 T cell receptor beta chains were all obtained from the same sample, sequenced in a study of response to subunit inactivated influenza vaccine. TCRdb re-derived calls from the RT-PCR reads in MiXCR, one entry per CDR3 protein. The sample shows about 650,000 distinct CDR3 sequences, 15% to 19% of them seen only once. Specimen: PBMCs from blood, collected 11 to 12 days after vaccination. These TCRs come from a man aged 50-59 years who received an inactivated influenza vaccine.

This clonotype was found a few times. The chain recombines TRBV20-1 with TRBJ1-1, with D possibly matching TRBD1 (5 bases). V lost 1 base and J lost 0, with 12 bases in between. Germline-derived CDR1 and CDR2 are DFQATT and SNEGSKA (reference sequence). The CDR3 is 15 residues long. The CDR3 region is CSARAGGFLNTEAFF. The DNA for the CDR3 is TGCAGTGCTAGAGCGGGGGGGTTTCTGAACACTGAAGCTTTCTTT.

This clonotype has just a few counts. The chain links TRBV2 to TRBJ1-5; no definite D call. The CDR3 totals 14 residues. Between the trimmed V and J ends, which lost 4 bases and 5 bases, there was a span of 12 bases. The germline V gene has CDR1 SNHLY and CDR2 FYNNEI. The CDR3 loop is CASSGRQWDQPQHF. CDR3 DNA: TGTGCCAGCAGTGGAAGGCAGTGGGATCAGCCCCAGCATTTT.

CDR3 protein: CASSWHRDHRTEAFF. The CDR3 region has the DNA TGTGCCAGCAGCTGGCACAGGGACCATCGCACTGAAGCTTTCTTT. This chain uses TRBV7-7 with TRBJ1-1; tentative D call: TRBD1 (6 bases). This CDR3 has 15 amino acids. Germline values: CDR1 SSHAT, CDR2 FNYEAQ (reference sequence). Trimming shortened V by 4 bases and J by 4 bases, and 16 bases separated the two germline ends.

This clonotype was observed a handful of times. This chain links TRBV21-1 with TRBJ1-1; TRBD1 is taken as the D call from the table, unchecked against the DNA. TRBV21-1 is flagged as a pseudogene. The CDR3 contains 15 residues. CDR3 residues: CASSSYRDRKCEAFF. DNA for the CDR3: TGTGCCAGCAGCAGCTACCGGGACAGAAAATGTGAAGCTTTCTTT.

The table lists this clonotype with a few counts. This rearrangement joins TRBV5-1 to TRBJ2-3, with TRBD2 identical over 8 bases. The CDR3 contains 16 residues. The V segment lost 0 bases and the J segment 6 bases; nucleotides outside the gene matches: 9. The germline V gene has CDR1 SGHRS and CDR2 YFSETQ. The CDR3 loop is CASSLASAGGSDTQYF. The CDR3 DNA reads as TGCGCCAGCAGCTTGGCCTCGGCGGGGGGCTCTGATACGCAGTATTTT.

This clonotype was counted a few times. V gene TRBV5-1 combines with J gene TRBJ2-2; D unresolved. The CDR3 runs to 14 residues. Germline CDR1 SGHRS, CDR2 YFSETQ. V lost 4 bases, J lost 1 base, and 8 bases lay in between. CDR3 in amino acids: CASSDAQNTGELFF. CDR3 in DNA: TGCGCCAGCAGCGACGCCCAGAACACCGGGGAGCTGTTTTTT.